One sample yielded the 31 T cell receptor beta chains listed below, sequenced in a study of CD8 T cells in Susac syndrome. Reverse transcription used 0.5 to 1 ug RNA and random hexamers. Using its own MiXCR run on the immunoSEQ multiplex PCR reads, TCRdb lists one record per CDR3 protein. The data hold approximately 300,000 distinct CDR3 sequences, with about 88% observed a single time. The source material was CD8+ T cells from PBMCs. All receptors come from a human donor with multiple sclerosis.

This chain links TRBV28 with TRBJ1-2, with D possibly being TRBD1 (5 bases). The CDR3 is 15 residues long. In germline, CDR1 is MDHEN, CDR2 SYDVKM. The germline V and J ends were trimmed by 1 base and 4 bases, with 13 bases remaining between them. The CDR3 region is CASSLLGRVGYGYTF. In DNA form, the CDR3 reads TGTGCCAGCAGTTTATTGGGCAGGGTAGGCTATGGCTACACCTTC.

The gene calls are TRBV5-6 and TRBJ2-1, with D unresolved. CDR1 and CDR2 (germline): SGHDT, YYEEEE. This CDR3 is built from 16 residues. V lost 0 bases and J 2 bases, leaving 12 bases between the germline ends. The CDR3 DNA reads TGTGCCAGCAGCTTGGTAGGGTCCGGCGCCTACAATGAGCAGTTCTTC. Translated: CASSLVGSGAYNEQFF.

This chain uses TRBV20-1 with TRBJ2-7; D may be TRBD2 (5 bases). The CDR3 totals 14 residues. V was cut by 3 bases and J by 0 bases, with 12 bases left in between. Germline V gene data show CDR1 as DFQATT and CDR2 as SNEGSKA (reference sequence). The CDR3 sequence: CSASQDSYSYEQYF. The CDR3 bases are TGCAGTGCTAGCCAGGACTCCTACTCCTACGAGCAGTACTTC.

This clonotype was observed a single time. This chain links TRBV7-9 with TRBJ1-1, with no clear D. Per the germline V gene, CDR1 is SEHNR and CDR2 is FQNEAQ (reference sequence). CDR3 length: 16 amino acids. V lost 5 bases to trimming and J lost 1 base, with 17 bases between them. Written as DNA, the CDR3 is TGTGCCAGCAGCCACCCTTCGACGCGATGGAACACTGAAGCTTTCTTT. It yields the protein CASSHPSTRWNTEAFF. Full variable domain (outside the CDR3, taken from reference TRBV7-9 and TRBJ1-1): DTGVSQNPRHKITKRGQNVTFRCDPISEHNRLYWYRQTLGQGPEFLTYFQNEAQLEKSRLLSDRFSAERPKGSFSTLEIQRTEQGDSAMYLCASSHPSTRWNTEAFFGQGTRLTVV.

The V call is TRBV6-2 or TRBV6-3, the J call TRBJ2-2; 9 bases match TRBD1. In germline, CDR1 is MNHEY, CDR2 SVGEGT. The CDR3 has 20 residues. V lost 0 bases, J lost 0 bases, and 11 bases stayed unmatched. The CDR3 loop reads CASSYSRFGDRVTNTGELFF. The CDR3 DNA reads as TGTGCCAGCAGTTACTCGAGATTTGGGGACAGGGTAACGAACACCGGGGAGCTGTTTTTT.

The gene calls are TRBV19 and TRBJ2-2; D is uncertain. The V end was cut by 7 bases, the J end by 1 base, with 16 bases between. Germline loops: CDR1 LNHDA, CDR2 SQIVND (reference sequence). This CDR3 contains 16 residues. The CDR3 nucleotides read TGTGCCAGTACTCCGACTCGAGTTATGAACACCGGGGAGCTGTTTTTT. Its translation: CASTPTRVMNTGELFF.

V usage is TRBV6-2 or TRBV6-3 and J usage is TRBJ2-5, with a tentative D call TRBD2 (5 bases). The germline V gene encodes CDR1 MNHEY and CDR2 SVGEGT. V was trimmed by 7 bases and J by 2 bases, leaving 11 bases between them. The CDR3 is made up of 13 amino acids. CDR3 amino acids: CASTESGQETQYF. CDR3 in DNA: TGTGCCAGCACCGAGAGCGGACAAGAGACCCAGTACTTC.

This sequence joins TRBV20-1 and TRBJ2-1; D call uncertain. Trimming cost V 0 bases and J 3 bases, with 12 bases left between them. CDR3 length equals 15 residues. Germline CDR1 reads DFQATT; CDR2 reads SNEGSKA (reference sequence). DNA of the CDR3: TGCAGTGCTAGAGAAGGGTGGAATAGCTACAATGAGCAGTTCTTC. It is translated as CSAREGWNSYNEQFF.

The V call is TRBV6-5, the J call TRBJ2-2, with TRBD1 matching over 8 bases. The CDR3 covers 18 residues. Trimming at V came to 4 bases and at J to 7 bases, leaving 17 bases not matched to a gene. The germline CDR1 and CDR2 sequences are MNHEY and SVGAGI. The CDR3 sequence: CASSWAGPQGALIGELFF. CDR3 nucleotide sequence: TGTGCCAGCAGTTGGGCCGGGCCTCAGGGGGCACTTATCGGGGAGCTGTTTTTT.

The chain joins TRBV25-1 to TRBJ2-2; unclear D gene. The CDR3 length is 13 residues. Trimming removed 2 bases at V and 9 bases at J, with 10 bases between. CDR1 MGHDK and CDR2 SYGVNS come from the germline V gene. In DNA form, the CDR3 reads TGTGCCAGCAGTGAAAGCCGCTGGAGGGAGCTGTTTTTT. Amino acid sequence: CASSESRWRELFF.

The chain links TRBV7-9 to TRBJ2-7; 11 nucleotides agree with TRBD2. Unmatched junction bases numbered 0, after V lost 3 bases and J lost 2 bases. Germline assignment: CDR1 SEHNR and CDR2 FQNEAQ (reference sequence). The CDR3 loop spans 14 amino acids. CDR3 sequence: CASSFSGRAYEQYF. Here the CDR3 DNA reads TGTGCCAGCAGCTTTAGCGGGAGGGCCTACGAGCAGTACTTC.

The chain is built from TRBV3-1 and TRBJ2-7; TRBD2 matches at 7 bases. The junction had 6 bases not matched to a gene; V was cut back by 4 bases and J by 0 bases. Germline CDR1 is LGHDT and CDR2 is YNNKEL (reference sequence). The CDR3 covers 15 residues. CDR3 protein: CASSPPGRSSYEQYF. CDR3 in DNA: TGTGCCAGCAGCCCCCCCGGGAGGAGCTCCTACGAGCAGTACTTC.

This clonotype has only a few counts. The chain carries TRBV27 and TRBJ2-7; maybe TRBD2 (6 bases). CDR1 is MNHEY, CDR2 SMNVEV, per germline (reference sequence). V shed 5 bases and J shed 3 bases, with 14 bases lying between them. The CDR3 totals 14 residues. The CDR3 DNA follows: TGTGCCAGCAGTCAGGGAGGATCCGGCTACGAGCAGTACTTC. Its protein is CASSQGGSGYEQYF.

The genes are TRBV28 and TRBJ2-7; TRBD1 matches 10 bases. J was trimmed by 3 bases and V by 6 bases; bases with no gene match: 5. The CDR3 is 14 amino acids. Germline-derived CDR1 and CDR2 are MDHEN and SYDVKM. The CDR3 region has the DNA TGTGCCAGCAGGGGACAGGGGTCGGTCTACGAGCAGTACTTC. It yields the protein CASRGQGSVYEQYF.

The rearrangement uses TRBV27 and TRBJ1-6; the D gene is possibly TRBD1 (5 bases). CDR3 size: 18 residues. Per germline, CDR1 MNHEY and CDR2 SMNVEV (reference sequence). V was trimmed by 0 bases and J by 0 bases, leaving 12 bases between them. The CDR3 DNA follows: TGTGCCAGCAGTTTATCGAGGGACGGGAGCTCCTATAATTCACCCCTCCACTTT. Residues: CASSLSRDGSSYNSPLHF.

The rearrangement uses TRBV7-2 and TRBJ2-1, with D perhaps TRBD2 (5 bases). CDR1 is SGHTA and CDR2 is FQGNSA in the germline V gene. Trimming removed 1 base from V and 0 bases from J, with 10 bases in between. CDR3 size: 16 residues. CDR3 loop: CASSLDVGSSYNEQFF. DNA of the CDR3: TGTGCCAGCAGCTTAGATGTGGGGAGCTCCTACAATGAGCAGTTCTTC.

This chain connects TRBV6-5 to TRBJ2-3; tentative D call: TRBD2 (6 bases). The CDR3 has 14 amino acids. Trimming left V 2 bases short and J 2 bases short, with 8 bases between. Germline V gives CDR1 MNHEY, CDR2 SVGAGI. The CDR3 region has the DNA TGTGCCAGCAGTTACGGCGGGATCACAGATACGCAGTATTTT. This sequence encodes CASSYGGITDTQYF.

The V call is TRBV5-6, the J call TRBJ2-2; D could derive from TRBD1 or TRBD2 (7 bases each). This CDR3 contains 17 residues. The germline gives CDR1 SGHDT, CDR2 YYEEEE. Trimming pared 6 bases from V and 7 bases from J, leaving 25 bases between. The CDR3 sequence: CASTSEPDRAGDGELFF. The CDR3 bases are TGTGCCAGCACCTCGGAACCCGACAGGGCGGGGGACGGGGAGCTGTTTTTT. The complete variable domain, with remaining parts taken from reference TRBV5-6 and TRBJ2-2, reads DAGVTQSPTHLIKTRGQQVTLRCSPKSGHDTVSWYQQALGQGPQFIFQYYEEEERQRGNFPDRFSGHQFPNYSSELNVNALLLGDSALYLCASTSEPDRAGDGELFFGEGSRLTVL.

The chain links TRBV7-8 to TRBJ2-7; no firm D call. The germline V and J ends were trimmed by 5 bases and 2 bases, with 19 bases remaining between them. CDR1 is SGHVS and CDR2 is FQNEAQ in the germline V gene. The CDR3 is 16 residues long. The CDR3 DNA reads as TGTGCCAGCAGCCAATCCCACCGGGTCTTGACCTACGAGCAGTACTTC. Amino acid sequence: CASSQSHRVLTYEQYF.

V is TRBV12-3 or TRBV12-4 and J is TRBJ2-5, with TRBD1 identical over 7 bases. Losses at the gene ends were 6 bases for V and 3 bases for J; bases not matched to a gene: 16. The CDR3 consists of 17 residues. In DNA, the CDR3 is TGTGCCAGCAGCCAAAACCGGGACAGTAAGGACGAAGAGACCCAGTACTTC. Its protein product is CASSQNRDSKDEETQYF.

The CDR3 reads CASSTQGQTPNEQYF. The CDR3 DNA reads TGTGCCAGTAGTACACAGGGACAAACTCCCAACGAGCAGTACTTC. The rearrangement uses TRBV19 and TRBJ2-7, with a weak D call TRBD1 (6 bases). V was shortened by 4 bases and J by 5 bases, with 18 bases between the two germline ends. This CDR3 is 15 amino acids long. CDR1 is LNHDA, CDR2 SQIVND, per germline (reference sequence).

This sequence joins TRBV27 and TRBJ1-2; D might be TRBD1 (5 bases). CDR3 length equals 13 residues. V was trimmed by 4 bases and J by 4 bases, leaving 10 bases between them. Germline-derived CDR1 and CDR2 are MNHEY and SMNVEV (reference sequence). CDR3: CASSWSGSYGYTF. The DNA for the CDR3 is TGTGCCAGCAGTTGGTCAGGGAGCTATGGCTACACCTTC.

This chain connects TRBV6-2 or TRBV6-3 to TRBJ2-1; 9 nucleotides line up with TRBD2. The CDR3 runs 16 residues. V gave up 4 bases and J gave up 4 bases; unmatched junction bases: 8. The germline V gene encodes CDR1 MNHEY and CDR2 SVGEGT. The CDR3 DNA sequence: TGTGCCAGCAGTTCCTCCGGGACTAGCTTGTACAATGAGCAGTTCTTC. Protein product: CASSSSGTSLYNEQFF.

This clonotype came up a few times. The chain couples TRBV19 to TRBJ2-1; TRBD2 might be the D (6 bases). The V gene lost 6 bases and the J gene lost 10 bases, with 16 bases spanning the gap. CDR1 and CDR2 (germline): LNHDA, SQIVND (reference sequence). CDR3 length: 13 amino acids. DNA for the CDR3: TGTGCCAGTAGCCCTGAACTAGCCCAGGAGCAGTTCTTC. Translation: CASSPELAQEQFF.

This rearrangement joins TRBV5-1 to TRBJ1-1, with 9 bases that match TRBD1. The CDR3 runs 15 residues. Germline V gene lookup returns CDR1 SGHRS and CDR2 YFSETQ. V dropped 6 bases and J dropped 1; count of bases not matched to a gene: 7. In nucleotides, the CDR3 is TGCGCCAGCACCCCTGCGGACAGGGGGAACACTGAAGCTTTCTTT. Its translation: CASTPADRGNTEAFF.

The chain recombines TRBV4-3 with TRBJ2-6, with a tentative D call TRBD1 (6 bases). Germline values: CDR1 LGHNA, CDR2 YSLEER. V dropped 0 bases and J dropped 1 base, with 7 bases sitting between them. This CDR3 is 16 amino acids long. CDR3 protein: CASSQDGQSGANVLTF. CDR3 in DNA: TGCGCCAGCAGCCAAGACGGACAGTCTGGGGCCAACGTCCTGACTTTC.

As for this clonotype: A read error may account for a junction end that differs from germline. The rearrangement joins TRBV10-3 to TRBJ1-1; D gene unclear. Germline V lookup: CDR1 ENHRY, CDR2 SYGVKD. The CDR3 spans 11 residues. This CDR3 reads CATGPATGAFF. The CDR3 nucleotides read TGTGCCACCGGGCCCGCCACTGGAGCTTTCTTT.

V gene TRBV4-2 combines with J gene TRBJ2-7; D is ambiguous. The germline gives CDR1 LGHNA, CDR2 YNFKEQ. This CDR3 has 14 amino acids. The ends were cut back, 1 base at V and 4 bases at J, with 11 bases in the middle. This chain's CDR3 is CASSQAPVGYEQYF. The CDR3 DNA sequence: TGTGCCAGCAGCCAAGCCCCCGTTGGGTACGAGCAGTACTTC.

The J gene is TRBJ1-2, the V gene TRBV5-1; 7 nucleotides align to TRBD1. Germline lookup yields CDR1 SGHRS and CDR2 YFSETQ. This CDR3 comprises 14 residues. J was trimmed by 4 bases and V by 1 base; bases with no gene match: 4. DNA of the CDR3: TGCGCCAGCAGCTTGAGACGGACAGGCTATGGCTACACCTTC. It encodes CASSLRRTGYGYTF. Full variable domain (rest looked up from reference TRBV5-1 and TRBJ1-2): KAGVTQTPRYLIKTRGQQVTLSCSPISGHRSVSWYQQTPGQGLQFLFEYFSETQRNKGNFPGRFSGRQFSNSRSEMNVSTLELGDSALYLCASSLRRTGYGYTFGSGTRLTVV.

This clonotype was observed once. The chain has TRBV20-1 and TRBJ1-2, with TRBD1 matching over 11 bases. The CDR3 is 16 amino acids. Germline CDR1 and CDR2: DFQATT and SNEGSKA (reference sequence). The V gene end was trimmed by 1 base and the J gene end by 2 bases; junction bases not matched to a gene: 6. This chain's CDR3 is CSARVGTGGPNYGYTF. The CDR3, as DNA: TGCAGTGCTAGAGTAGGGACAGGGGGACCCAACTATGGCTACACCTTC.

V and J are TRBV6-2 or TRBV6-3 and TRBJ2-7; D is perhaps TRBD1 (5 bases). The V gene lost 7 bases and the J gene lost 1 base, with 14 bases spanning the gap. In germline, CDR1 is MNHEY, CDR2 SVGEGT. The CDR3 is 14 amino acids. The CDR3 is CASNPPGLSYEQYF. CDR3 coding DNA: TGTGCCAGCAACCCACCAGGGCTTTCCTACGAGCAGTACTTC.